This T cell receptor (beta chain) was captured in a study of patients and donors after allogeneic stem cell transplantation. Looked up from germline, CDR1 is SGHTA and CDR2 is FQGTGA. V lost 3 bases and J lost 5, with 10 bases in between. The CDR3 runs 13 residues. MiXCR, applied by TCRdb to the RT-PCR reads, yields one record per CDR3 protein. The table includes approximately 1,500 distinct CDR3 sequences, roughly 5.5% detected once. This clonotype was obtained from a human donor who was either an allogeneic HSCT recipient or a stem cell or donor lymphocyte infusion donor (not recorded which). It is not recorded whose cells these are; they may come from a transplant donor. The chain employs TRBV7-3 and TRBJ2-5; TRBD1 or TRBD2 may be the D gene (5 bases each). The sample comprised blood, either unsorted or a sorted T cell fraction (not recorded which). In DNA form, the CDR3 reads TGTGCCAGCAGCTTCACAGGCGGGGAGACCCAGTACTTC. It specifies CASSFTGGETQYF.